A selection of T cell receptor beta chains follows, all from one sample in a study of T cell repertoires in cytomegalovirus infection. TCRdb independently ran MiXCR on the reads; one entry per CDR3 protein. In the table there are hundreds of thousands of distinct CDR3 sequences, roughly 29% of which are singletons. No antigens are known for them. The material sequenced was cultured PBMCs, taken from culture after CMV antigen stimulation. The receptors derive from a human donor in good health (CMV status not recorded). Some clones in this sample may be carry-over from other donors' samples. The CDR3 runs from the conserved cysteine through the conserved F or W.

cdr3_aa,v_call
CASSSSGYSNQPQHF,TRBV7-2
CASSFMDSTDTQYF,TRBV7-3
CASSPSGTGNGQPQHF,TRBV5-1
CATSREGVKNEKLFF,TRBV15
CASSALAPLLGQGDQETQYF,TRBV7-4
CASSSRANPDEQYF,TRBV7-2
CASSLIPGVGTEAFF,TRBV7-3
CASSIEGVTNYGYTF,TRBV19
CASSQDPGRLENEQFF,TRBV4-1
CASSETLGAAFF,TRBV4-1
CASSEAKRYQPQHF,TRBV2
CASSPDPNQPQHF,TRBV18
CAISEHQGGGTEAFF,TRBV10-3
CASSAQTKGSEAFF,TRBV3-1
CATSDQTRKNTGELFF,TRBV24-1
CASSLASGRALIEQFF,TRBV7-2
CASSFDFLGTTIYSEQYF,TRBV11-1
CASSSRSSRTNEKLFF,TRBV7-9
CSARRTLRVPDTQYF,TRBV20-1
CASSFRETGANVLTF,TRBV12-3/TRBV12-4
CASSRGHNTEAFF,TRBV7-6
CASSQVGLAGITDTQYF,TRBV4-2
CASSFQKGNTDTQYF,TRBV11-1
CASSLRAGGLSGELFF,TRBV11-1
CASSFVGVSNQPQHF,TRBV27
CSARDMTGTDTQYF,TRBV20-1
CASKLGLVPETQYF,TRBV28
CARSLTLAGGPTETQYF,TRBV5-3
CASSYSDWRSSYEQYF,TRBV6-6
CASSFRAGINEQFF,TRBV11-2
CASSLDTANEQFF,TRBV7-3
CASSRRGENTGELFF,TRBV5-1
CASSDLVSNSPLHF,TRBV25-1
CASSPSEGVAGELFF,TRBV7-2
CASSEWTGYNEKLFF,TRBV6-1
CASSTWGTGAYEQYF,TRBV19